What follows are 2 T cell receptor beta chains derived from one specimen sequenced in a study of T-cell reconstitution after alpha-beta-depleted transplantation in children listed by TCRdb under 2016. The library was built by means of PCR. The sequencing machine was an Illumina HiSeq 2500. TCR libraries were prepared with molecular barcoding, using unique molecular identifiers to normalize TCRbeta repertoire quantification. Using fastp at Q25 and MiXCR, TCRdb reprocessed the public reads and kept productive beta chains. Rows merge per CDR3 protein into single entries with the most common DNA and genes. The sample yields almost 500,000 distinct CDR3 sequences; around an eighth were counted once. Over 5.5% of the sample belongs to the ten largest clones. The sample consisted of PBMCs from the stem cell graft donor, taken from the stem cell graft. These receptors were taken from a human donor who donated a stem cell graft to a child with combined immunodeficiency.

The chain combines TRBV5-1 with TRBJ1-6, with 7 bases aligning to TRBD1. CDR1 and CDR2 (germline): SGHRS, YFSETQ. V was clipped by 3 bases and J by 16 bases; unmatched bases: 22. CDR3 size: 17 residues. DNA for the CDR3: TGCGCCAGCAGCTATTCTTGGGACAGCTCATCCGTCACAGCTCTCCACTTT. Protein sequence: CASSYSWDSSSVTALHF.

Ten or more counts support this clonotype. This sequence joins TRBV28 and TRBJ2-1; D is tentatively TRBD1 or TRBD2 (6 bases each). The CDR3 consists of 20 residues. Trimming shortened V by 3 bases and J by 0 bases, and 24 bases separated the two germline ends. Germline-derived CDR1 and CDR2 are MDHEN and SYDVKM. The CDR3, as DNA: TGTGCCAGCAGTTTCCCCGACGGGGGCCTTAATCCCGACTCCTACAATGAGCAGTTCTTC. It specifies CASSFPDGGLNPDSYNEQFF.